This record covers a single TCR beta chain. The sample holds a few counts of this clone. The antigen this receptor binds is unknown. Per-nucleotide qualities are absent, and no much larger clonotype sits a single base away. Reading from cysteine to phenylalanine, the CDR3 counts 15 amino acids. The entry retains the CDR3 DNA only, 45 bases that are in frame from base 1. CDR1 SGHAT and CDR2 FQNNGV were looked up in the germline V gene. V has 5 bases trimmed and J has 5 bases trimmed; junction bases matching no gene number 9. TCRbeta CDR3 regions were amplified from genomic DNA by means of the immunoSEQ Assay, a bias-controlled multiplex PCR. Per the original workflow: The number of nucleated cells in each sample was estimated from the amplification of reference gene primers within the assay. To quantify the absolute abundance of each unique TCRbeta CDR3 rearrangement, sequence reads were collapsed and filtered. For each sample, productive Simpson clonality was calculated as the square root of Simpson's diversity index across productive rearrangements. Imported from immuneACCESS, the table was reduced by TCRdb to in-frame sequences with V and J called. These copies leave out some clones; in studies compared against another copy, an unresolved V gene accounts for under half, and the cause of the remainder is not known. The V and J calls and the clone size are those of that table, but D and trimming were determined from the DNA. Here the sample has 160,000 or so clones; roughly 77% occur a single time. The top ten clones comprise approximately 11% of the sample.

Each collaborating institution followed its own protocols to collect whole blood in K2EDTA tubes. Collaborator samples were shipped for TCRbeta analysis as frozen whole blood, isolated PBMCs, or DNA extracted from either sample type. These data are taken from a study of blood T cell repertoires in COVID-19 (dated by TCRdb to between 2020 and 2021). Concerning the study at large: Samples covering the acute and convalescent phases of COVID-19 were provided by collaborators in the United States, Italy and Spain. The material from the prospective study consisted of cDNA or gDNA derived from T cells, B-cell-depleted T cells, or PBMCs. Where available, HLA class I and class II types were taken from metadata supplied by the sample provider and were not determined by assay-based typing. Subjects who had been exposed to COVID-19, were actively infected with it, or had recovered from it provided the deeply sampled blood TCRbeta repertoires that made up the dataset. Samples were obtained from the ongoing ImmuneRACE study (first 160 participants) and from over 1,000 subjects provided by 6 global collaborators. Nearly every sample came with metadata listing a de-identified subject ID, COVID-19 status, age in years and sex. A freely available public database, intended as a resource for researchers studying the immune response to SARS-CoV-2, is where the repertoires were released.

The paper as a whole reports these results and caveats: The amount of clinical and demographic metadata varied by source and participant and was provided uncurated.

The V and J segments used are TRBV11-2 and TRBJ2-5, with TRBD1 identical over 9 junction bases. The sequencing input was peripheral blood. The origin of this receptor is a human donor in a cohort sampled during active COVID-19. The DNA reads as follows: TGTGCCAGCAGCCCCCGGACAGGGGACGGGGAGACCCAGTACTTC. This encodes CASSPRTGDGETQYF.